The present T cell receptor (beta chain) was sequenced within a study of cytomegalovirus exposure and HLA in healthy donors. Study results and limitations: For most TCR sequences rarity was the rule, although some public TCRs occurred in many donors. A later analysis found most CMV-associated TCR beta chains apparently HLA-restricted.

13 Jbeta primers and 60 Vbeta primers were used for the PCR. In the authors' methods: Some 11 million shared chains were among the 80 million or so unique TCR beta chains that a later analysis counted. Sequenced by immunoSEQ multiplex PCR; TCRdb stores in-frame clones only, minus some. V and J calls and clone size follow that table, whereas D and trimming were derived from the DNA. The sample comprises about 160,000 clones, approximately 80% of which are singletons, and 0.95% to 1.5% rests with the top ten. This clone was recorded only once. Its specificity is not known. Trimming pared 8 bases from V and 6 bases from J, leaving 20 bases between. In germline, CDR1 is MNHEY, CDR2 SMNVEV (reference sequence). The CDR3 contains 15 residues.

The specimen sequenced was PBMCs. This TCR was sampled from a boy younger than 10 in good health and CMV-seronegative. The chain joins TRBV27 to TRBJ2-1, with D perhaps matching TRBD2 (6 bases). The CDR3 here is CASGRLVGRVNEQFF. The DNA for the CDR3 is TGTGCCAGCGGGAGACTAGTGGGACGGGTCAATGAGCAGTTCTTC.